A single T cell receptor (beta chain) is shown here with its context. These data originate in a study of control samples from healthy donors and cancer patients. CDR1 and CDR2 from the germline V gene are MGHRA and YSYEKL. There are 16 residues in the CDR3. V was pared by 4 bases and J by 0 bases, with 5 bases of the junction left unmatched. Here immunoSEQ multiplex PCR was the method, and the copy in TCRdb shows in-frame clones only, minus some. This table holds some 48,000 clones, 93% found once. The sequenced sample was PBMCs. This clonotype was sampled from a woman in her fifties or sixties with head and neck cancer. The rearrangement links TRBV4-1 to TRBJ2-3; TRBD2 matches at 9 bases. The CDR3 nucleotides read TGCGCCAGCAGCCGTAGACTAGCGGAAAGCACAGATACGCAGTATTTT. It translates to CASSRRLAESTDTQYF.